This paragraph covers one T cell receptor beta chain sequence. What it binds is not known. The germline V and J ends were trimmed by 5 bases and 4 bases, with 13 bases remaining between them. Germline V CDR1 and CDR2: SGHNT, YYREEE (reference sequence). The CDR3 has 13 amino acids. The investigators reverse transcribed all of the isolated RNA, so they sequenced expressed TCRB transcripts. The assay was immunoSEQ multiplex PCR, and TCRdb's table has in-frame clones only and misses some. The data contain over 300,000 clones, approximately 10% of them singletons. This entry belongs to a study of beta chain features in type 1 diabetes. Across the study: Taken together, all samples contributed some 98 million examined sorted cells. Notes on the study in general: A moderate, significant TCRB CDR3 shortening appeared in type 1 diabetes across four CD4+ subsets.

The sequence derives from a man aged 25 to 40 with type 1 diabetes. The rearrangement links TRBV5-4 to TRBJ2-7; D possibly corresponds to TRBD1 (6 bases). Sample: central memory CD4+ T cells from blood. The chain's CDR3 is CASSFRDNYEQYF. The CDR3 DNA reads TGTGCCAGCAGTTTCCGGGACAATTACGAGCAGTACTTC.